Each of the 2 T cell receptor beta chains below was sequenced from the same sample in a study of CDR3 diversity in severe acne. TCRdb analysed the PCR reads with MiXCR anew, one entry per CDR3 protein. Among more than 80,000 distinct CDR3 sequences, roughly 49% were seen once, and the ten largest hold 11%. The specimen was blood. The receptors were sampled from a male donor with severe acne vulgaris.

As for this clonotype: This may come from a read error, since a much larger clone is one base off. The rearrangement links TRBV9 to TRBJ2-5; 10 bases are shared with TRBD1. Germline CDR1 is SGDLS and CDR2 is YYNGEE. The CDR3 runs 15 residues. V was clipped by 4 bases and J by 5 bases; unmatched bases: 8. As DNA, the CDR3 is TGTGCCAGCAGCCGGCGCGGGACAGGGGTTGAGACCCAGTACTTC. This sequence encodes CASSRRGTGVETQYF.

The CDR3 DNA reads TGTGCCAGCAGTCAGCCTAGCGGGAGTGGTTTAGCAGATACGCAGTATTTT. Translating it yields CASSQPSGSGLADTQYF. The chain uses TRBV6-2 or TRBV6-3 and TRBJ2-3, with 10 positions matching TRBD2. Trimming cost V 5 bases and J 4 bases; bases outside gene matches: 12. The CDR3 contains 17 residues. CDR1 is MNHEY and CDR2 is SVGEGT in the germline V gene.